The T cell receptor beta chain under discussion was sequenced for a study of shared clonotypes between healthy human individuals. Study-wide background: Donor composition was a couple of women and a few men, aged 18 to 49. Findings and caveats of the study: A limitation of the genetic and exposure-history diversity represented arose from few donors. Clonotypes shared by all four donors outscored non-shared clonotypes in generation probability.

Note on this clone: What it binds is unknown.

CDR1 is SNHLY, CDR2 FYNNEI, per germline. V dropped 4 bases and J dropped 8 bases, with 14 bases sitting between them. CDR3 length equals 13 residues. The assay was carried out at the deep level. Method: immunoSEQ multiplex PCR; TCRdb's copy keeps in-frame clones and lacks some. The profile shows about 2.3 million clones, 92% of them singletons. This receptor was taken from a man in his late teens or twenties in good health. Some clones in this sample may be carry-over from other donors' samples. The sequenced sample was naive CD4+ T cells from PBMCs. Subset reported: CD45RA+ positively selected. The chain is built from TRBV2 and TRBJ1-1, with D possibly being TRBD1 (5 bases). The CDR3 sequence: CASSVGAPPEAFF. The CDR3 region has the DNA TGTGCCAGCAGTGTAGGGGCCCCCCCAGAAGCTTTCTTT.